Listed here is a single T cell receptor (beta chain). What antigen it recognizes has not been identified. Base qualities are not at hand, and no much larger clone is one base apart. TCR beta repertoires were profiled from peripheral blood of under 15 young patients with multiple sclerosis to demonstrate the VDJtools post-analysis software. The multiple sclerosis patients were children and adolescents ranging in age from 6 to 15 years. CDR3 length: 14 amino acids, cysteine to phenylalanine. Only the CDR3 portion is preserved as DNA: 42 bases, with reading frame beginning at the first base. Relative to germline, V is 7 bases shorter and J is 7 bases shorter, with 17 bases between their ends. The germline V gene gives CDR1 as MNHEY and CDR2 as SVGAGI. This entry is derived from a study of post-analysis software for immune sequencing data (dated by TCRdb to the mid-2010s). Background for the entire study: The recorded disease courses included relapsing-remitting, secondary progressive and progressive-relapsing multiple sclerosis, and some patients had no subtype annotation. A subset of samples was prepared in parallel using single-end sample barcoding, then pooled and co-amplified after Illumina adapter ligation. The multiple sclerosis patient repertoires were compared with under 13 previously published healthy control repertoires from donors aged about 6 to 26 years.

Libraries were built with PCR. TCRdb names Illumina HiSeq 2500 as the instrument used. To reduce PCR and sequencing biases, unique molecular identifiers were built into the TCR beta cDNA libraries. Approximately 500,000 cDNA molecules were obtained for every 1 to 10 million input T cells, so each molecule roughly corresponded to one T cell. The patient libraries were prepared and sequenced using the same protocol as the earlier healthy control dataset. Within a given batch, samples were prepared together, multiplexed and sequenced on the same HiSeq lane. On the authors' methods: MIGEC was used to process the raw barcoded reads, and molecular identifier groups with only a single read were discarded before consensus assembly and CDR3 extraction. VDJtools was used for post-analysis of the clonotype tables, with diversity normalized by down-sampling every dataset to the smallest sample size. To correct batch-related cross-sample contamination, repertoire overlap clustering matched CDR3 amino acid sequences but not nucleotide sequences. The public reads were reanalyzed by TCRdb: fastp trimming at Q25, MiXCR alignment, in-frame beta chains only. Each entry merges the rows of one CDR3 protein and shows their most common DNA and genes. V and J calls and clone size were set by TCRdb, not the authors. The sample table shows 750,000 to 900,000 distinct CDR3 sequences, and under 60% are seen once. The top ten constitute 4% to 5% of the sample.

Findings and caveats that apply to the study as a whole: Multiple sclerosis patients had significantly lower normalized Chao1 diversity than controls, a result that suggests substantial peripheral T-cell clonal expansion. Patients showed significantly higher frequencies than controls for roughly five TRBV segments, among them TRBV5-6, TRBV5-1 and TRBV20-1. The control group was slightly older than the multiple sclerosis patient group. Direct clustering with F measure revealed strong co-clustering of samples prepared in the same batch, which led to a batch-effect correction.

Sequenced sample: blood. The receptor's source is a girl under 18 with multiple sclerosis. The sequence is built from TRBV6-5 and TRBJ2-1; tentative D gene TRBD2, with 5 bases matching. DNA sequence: TGTGCCAGCACCCATCCGGGGATTATGAATGAGCAGTTCTTC. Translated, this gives CASTHPGIMNEQFF.